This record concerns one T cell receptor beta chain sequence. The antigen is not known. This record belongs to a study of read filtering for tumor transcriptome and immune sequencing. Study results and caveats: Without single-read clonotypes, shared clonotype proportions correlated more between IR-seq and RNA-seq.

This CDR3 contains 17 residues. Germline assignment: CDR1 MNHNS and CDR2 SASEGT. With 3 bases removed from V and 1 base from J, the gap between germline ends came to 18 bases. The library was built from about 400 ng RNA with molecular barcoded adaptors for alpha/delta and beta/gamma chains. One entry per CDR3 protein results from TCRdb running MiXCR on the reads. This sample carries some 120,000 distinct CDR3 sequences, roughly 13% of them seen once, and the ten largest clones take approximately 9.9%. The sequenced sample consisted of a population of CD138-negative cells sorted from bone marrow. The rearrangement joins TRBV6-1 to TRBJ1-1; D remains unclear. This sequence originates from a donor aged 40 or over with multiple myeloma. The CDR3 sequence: CASSDVSFGRENTEAFF. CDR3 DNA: TGTGCCAGCAGTGATGTATCTTTTGGACGTGAGAACACTGAAGCTTTCTTT.